These T cell receptor beta chains were read from a single sample in a study of T-cell reconstitution after alpha-beta-depleted transplantation in children. TCRdb re-derived calls from the PCR reads in MiXCR, one entry per CDR3 protein. The data show hundreds of thousands of distinct CDR3 sequences, about 12% seen once. The source material was PBMCs, sampled before TCRalphabeta/CD19-depleted stem cell transplant. Receptors originate from a girl aged 2 to 9 with congenital amegakaryocytic thrombocytopenia, due to receive a stem cell transplant. Both conserved end residues are part of each CDR3. D genes are given only for firm matches. Part of the rows lack a size; the others show once, few, many or a class for expanded clones.

J gene: TRBJ2-1; D gene: -; V gene: TRBV5-1; clone size: many; CDR3 DNA: TGCGCCAGCAGATTAGATTCCAATGAGCAGTTCTTC; CDR3 protein: CASRLDSNEQFF
J gene: TRBJ2-3; D gene: TRBD2; V gene: TRBV7-2; clone size: many; CDR3 DNA: TGTGCCACCCTCCGTAGCGGGAGGAATAGCCTCACAGATACGCAGTATTTT; CDR3 protein: CATLRSGRNSLTDTQYF
J gene: TRBJ2-7; D gene: TRBD2; V gene: TRBV29-1; clone size: many; CDR3 DNA: TGCAGCGGTAATCAATTAGCGGGAAGGCTCCACGAGCAGTACTTC; CDR3 protein: CSGNQLAGRLHEQYF
J gene: TRBJ2-7; D gene: TRBD1; V gene: TRBV3-1; clone size: -; CDR3 DNA: TGTGCCAGCAGCCACGGACAGGGGAGTTGGGAGCAGTACTTC; CDR3 protein: CASSHGQGSWEQYF
J gene: TRBJ2-3; D gene: TRBD1; V gene: TRBV28; clone size: many; CDR3 DNA: TGTGCCAGCAGCTTGACAGGGACAACAGATACGCAGTATTTT; CDR3 protein: CASSLTGTTDTQYF
J gene: TRBJ2-1; D gene: -; V gene: TRBV7-9; clone size: many; CDR3 DNA: TGTGCCAGCAGCCCAGGACAGCACGCCTACAATGAGCAGTTCTTC; CDR3 protein: CASSPGQHAYNEQFF
J gene: TRBJ2-5; D gene: -; V gene: TRBV20-1; clone size: -; CDR3 DNA: TGCAGTGCTAGAGGCACTCCGAGGGGGGAGACCCAGTACTTC; CDR3 protein: CSARGTPRGETQYF
J gene: TRBJ2-3; D gene: TRBD2; V gene: TRBV5-4; clone size: many; CDR3 DNA: TGTGCCAGCAGTCGGACTAGCGAACGCACAGATACGCAGTATTTT; CDR3 protein: CASSRTSERTDTQYF
J gene: TRBJ1-5; D gene: -; V gene: TRBV28; clone size: few; CDR3 DNA: TGTGCCAGCTGGGTAGGATATAGCAATCAGCCCCAGCATTTT; CDR3 protein: CASWVGYSNQPQHF
J gene: TRBJ2-3; D gene: -; V gene: TRBV14; clone size: -; CDR3 DNA: TGTGCCAGCAGCCAGCATTGGACAGATACGCAGTATTTT; CDR3 protein: CASSQHWTDTQYF
J gene: TRBJ1-5; D gene: TRBD1; V gene: TRBV24-1; clone size: -; CDR3 DNA: TGTGCCACCAACCAGGGGGTCCAATATAGCAATCAGCCCCAGCATTTT; CDR3 protein: CATNQGVQYSNQPQHF
J gene: TRBJ1-5; D gene: TRBD1; V gene: TRBV7-9; clone size: few; CDR3 DNA: TGTGCCAGCAGCTTATTGGGCGACAGGGGCAATCAGCCCCAGCATTTT; CDR3 protein: CASSLLGDRGNQPQHF
J gene: TRBJ1-2; D gene: -; V gene: TRBV5-1; clone size: -; CDR3 DNA: TGCGCCAGCAGCCTCGCCGCCGGGACTTCGGTTGGCTACACCTTC; CDR3 protein: CASSLAAGTSVGYTF
J gene: TRBJ1-3; D gene: -; V gene: TRBV6-5; clone size: -; CDR3 DNA: TGTGCCAGCAGTTATGGGGTCCGCTCTGGAAACACCATATATTTT; CDR3 protein: CASSYGVRSGNTIYF
J gene: TRBJ2-4; D gene: TRBD2; V gene: TRBV3-1; clone size: -; CDR3 DNA: TGTGCCAGCAGCCAAGTTGTGGATAGCGGGAGGACGGGGAACATTCAGTACTTC; CDR3 protein: CASSQVVDSGRTGNIQYF
J gene: TRBJ1-5; D gene: -; V gene: TRBV20-1; clone size: few; CDR3 DNA: TGCAGCGCTACCGGGACAAACAATCAGCCCCAGCATTTT; CDR3 protein: CSATGTNNQPQHF
J gene: TRBJ2-7; D gene: TRBD2; V gene: TRBV5-8; clone size: few; CDR3 DNA: TGTGCCAGCAGCTTGACGGCGGGAGTGCGCTACGAGCAGTACTTC; CDR3 protein: CASSLTAGVRYEQYF
J gene: TRBJ1-1; D gene: -; V gene: TRBV7-9; clone size: -; CDR3 DNA: TGTGCCAGCAGCCCCATGGTAGGGCCCATGAACACTGAAGCTTTCTTT; CDR3 protein: CASSPMVGPMNTEAFF
J gene: TRBJ2-7; D gene: TRBD1; V gene: TRBV20-1; clone size: -; CDR3 DNA: TGCAGTGCTAGAGATGGGGGACAGGGGTACGAGCAGTACTTC; CDR3 protein: CSARDGGQGYEQYF
J gene: TRBJ1-2; D gene: -; V gene: TRBV28; clone size: -; CDR3 DNA: TGTGCCAGCACCACCCGTCCGGGGGACTATGGCTACACCTTC; CDR3 protein: CASTTRPGDYGYTF
J gene: TRBJ2-7; D gene: -; V gene: TRBV27; clone size: many; CDR3 DNA: TGTGCCAGCAGTTTTATAAGTGGAGAGCAGTACTTC; CDR3 protein: CASSFISGEQYF
J gene: TRBJ2-3; D gene: -; V gene: TRBV28; clone size: many; CDR3 DNA: TGTGCCAGCAGTCGAACTAGCCGAGATACGCAGTATTTT; CDR3 protein: CASSRTSRDTQYF
J gene: TRBJ2-3; D gene: -; V gene: TRBV7-3; clone size: once; CDR3 DNA: TGTGCCAGCAGCCCTACAGGAGCCGCAGATACGCAGTATTTT; CDR3 protein: CASSPTGAADTQYF
J gene: TRBJ2-3; D gene: TRBD2; V gene: TRBV3-1; clone size: few; CDR3 DNA: TGTGCCAGCAGCGGACACCTAAGCGGGAGGATTCGAGATACGCAGTATTTT; CDR3 protein: CASSGHLSGRIRDTQYF
J gene: TRBJ1-5; D gene: -; V gene: TRBV5-1; clone size: many; CDR3 DNA: TGCGCCAGCAGCTTGGGGCAGCTAGGTCAGCCCCAGCATTTT; CDR3 protein: CASSLGQLGQPQHF
J gene: TRBJ2-3; D gene: TRBD2; V gene: TRBV5-1; clone size: -; CDR3 DNA: TGCGCCAGCAGCTTACCCTCGGGACTAGCGGGAGGGCCGTTAGATACGCAGTATTTT; CDR3 protein: CASSLPSGLAGGPLDTQYF
J gene: TRBJ1-5; D gene: TRBD1; V gene: TRBV12-3/TRBV12-4; clone size: few; CDR3 DNA: TGTGCCAGCAGTTTAGGGAAGGGACAGTCCCTTGGCAATCAGCCCCAGCATTTT; CDR3 protein: CASSLGKGQSLGNQPQHF
J gene: TRBJ2-1; D gene: -; V gene: TRBV7-9; clone size: many; CDR3 DNA: TGTGCCAGCAGCTACGAAAACAATGAGCAGTTCTTC; CDR3 protein: CASSYENNEQFF
J gene: TRBJ2-1; D gene: -; V gene: TRBV15; clone size: many; CDR3 DNA: TGTGCCACCAGCAATTTGTGGGAGGAGCAGTTCTTC; CDR3 protein: CATSNLWEEQFF
J gene: TRBJ2-1; D gene: TRBD2; V gene: TRBV20-1; clone size: -; CDR3 DNA: TGCAGTGCTAGGGCTTTAGCGGGAAGCTCCTACAATGAGCAGTTCTTC; CDR3 protein: CSARALAGSSYNEQFF
J gene: TRBJ1-1; D gene: -; V gene: TRBV20-1; clone size: few; CDR3 DNA: TGCAGTGCTAGAAGGTCACGGGAGGCTGAAGCTTTCTTT; CDR3 protein: CSARRSREAEAFF
J gene: TRBJ2-7; D gene: TRBD2; V gene: TRBV12-3/TRBV12-4; clone size: many; CDR3 DNA: TGTGCCAGCAGTTTAGGGCTAGCGGGAGTCTCCTACGAGCAGTACTTC; CDR3 protein: CASSLGLAGVSYEQYF
J gene: TRBJ2-1; D gene: TRBD2; V gene: TRBV4-1; clone size: many; CDR3 DNA: TGCGCCAGCAGCCAAGATGAGAGGGGGACTAGCGGGAGAAATGAGCAGTTCTTC; CDR3 protein: CASSQDERGTSGRNEQFF
J gene: TRBJ1-1; D gene: -; V gene: TRBV6-5; clone size: many; CDR3 DNA: TGTGCCAGCAGTTACTCGTTCGGTGGTGAAGCTTTCTTT; CDR3 protein: CASSYSFGGEAFF
J gene: TRBJ2-7; D gene: -; V gene: TRBV5-1; clone size: -; CDR3 DNA: TGCGCCAGCAGCTTGGATCGCTACATCCCCTACGAGCAGTACTTC; CDR3 protein: CASSLDRYIPYEQYF
J gene: TRBJ1-1; D gene: TRBD1; V gene: TRBV6-5; clone size: -; CDR3 DNA: TGTGCCAGCAGTTACCTAGGACAGGGCCCAACTGAAGCTTTCTTT; CDR3 protein: CASSYLGQGPTEAFF
J gene: TRBJ2-7; D gene: -; V gene: TRBV20-1; clone size: few; CDR3 DNA: TGCAGTTCGTTCGCCAGGGATAGAGACTACGAGCAGTACTTC; CDR3 protein: CSSFARDRDYEQYF
J gene: TRBJ2-5; D gene: -; V gene: TRBV7-9; clone size: many; CDR3 DNA: TGTGCCAGCAGCTTCGGCACGAAAGAGACCCAGTACTTC; CDR3 protein: CASSFGTKETQYF
J gene: TRBJ2-1; D gene: -; V gene: TRBV29-1; clone size: -; CDR3 DNA: TGCAGCGTTGCCCGGTCTCCCTTAGGGGGAGGGGTTGGCAATGAGCAGTTCTTC; CDR3 protein: CSVARSPLGGGVGNEQFF
J gene: TRBJ1-1; D gene: -; V gene: TRBV4-1; clone size: many; CDR3 DNA: TGCGCCAGCGTCTCTCAGGGGATGCGTGAAGCTTTCTTT; CDR3 protein: CASVSQGMREAFF